The sequence of this T cell receptor beta chain was determined in a study of cytotoxic CD8 clonotypes in ibrutinib-treated CLL. TCRdb keeps only in-frame clones here, not all; method: immunoSEQ multiplex PCR. The sample shows approximately 9,200 clones, more than 70% of them seen only once. The receptor was derived from a human donor with chronic lymphocytic leukemia. Sample: PBMCs, taken before ibrutinib treatment.

The CDR3 bases are TGTGCCAGCAGCTTGACCTCAGGACTAGCGGTCTACAATGAGCAGTTCTTC. It is translated as CASSLTSGLAVYNEQFF. This sequence joins TRBV7-9 and TRBJ2-1, with TRBD2 matching over 10 bases. J gave up 3 bases and V 3 bases, and 8 bases lay outside the gene matches. Germline V gives CDR1 SEHNR, CDR2 FQNEAQ (reference sequence). This CDR3 has 17 residues.